One sample yielded the 9 T cell receptor beta chains listed below, sequenced in a study of T-cell memory formation after mild COVID-19. TCRdb redid the calling of the 5' RACE reads with MiXCR, one entry per CDR3 protein. This sample has over 130,000 distinct CDR3 sequences, with more than 13% found just once. The sample was PBMCs or a T cell subset sorted from them (not recorded which). The source is an adult woman who had mild COVID-19 (a few samples of this study predate the infection). Cell type and time point are not known.

This chain connects TRBV24-1 to TRBJ2-1; TRBD2 aligns across 11 bases. Germline loops: CDR1 KGHDR, CDR2 SFDVKD. With 7 bases clipped from V and 5 bases from J, the junction kept 3 bases outside the gene matches. The CDR3 is 14 residues long. The CDR3 DNA is TGTGCCACCAGGGTAGCGGGAGGGGACAATGAGCAGTTCTTC. Amino acid sequence: CATRVAGGDNEQFF.

This chain joins TRBV7-9 and TRBJ2-7; 10 positions match TRBD2. In germline, CDR1 is SEHNR, CDR2 FQNEAQ (reference sequence). V lost 5 bases to trimming and J lost 3 bases; unmatched junction nucleotides: 13. CDR3 length equals 17 residues. CDR3 protein: CASSPPSGGLHGYEQYF. DNA of the CDR3: TGTGCCAGCAGCCCCCCTAGCGGGGGCCTCCACGGCTACGAGCAGTACTTC.

This clonotype has a handful of counts. V usage is TRBV7-2 and J usage is TRBJ1-5, with D unclear. The germline V gene encodes CDR1 SGHTA and CDR2 FQGNSA. Trimming took 1 base from V and 0 from J, leaving 7 bases between them. This CDR3 has 15 residues. The CDR3 nucleotides read TGTGCCAGCAGCTTAGGCCCTTATAGCAATCAGCCCCAGCATTTT. This sequence encodes CASSLGPYSNQPQHF. Variable domain in full (rest from reference TRBV7-2 and TRBJ1-5): GAGVSQSPSNKVTEKGKDVELRCDPISGHTALYWYRQSLGQGLEFLIYFQGNSAPDKSGLPSDRFSAERTGGSVSTLTIQRTQQEDSAVYLCASSLGPYSNQPQHFGDGTRLSIL.

The rearrangement links TRBV20-1 to TRBJ2-7; 9 nucleotides line up with TRBD1. This CDR3 comprises 15 residues. CDR1 is DFQATT, CDR2 SNEGSKA, per germline (reference sequence). The V segment lost 0 bases and the J segment 1 base; nucleotides outside the gene matches: 4. DNA for the CDR3: TGCAGTGCTAGAGATAAAGGGACAGGGTCCTACGAGCAGTACTTC. This codes for CSARDKGTGSYEQYF.

V and J are TRBV2 and TRBJ2-3; D perhaps matches TRBD2 (5 bases). Germline CDR1 and CDR2: SNHLY and FYNNEI. This CDR3 has 14 residues. Trimming took 8 bases from V and 1 from J, leaving 13 bases between them. The CDR3 sequence is CASRPERGTDTQYF. CDR3 DNA: TGTGCCAGCCGACCTGAGAGGGGCACAGATACGCAGTATTTT. Full variable domain (remainder filled in from reference TRBV2 and TRBJ2-3): EPEVTQTPSHQVTQMGQEVILRCVPISNHLYFYWYRQILGQKVEFLVSFYNNEISEKSEIFDDQFSVERPDGSNFTLKIRSTKLEDSAMYFCASRPERGTDTQYFGPGTRLTVL.

The table lists this clonotype with many counts. This chain connects TRBV6-2 or TRBV6-3 to TRBJ2-6, with D possibly TRBD1 on 6 matching bases. Trimming took off 2 bases at V and 2 bases at J, with 7 bases between the two ends. The CDR3 is 15 residues long. The germline CDR1 and CDR2 sequences are MNHEY and SVGEGT. The CDR3 sequence is CASSYQGTGANVLTF. For the CDR3, the DNA is TGTGCCAGCAGTTACCAGGGGACTGGGGCCAACGTCCTGACTTTC.

The chain links TRBV15 to TRBJ2-1; a possible D gene is TRBD2 (5 bases). The CDR3 length is 13 residues. Trimming stripped 1 base from V and 9 bases from J, with 10 bases between. Germline CDR1 is LNHNV and CDR2 is YYDKDF (reference sequence). The CDR3 DNA follows: TGTGCCACCAGCAGAGTTTCGGGGAGTGAGCAGTTCTTC. Its translation is CATSRVSGSEQFF.

The chain couples TRBV7-8 to TRBJ2-2; a possible D gene is TRBD1 (5 bases). V was pared by 5 bases and J by 4 bases, with 11 bases between. Germline CDR1 is SGHVS and CDR2 is FQNEAQ. CDR3 size: 14 residues. The CDR3 DNA is TGTGCCAGCAGCCTCCGACAGTTCACCGGGGAGCTGTTTTTT. The encoded protein is CASSLRQFTGELFF.

The chain uses TRBV14 and TRBJ1-5; D possibly corresponds to TRBD1 (5 bases). The CDR3 runs to 14 residues. Germline V gene lookup returns CDR1 SGHDN and CDR2 FVKESK. V was trimmed by 3 bases and J by 3 bases, leaving 9 bases between them. This chain's CDR3 is CASSQRGSNQPQHF. The CDR3 DNA reads as TGTGCCAGCAGCCAGCGGGGGTCCAATCAGCCCCAGCATTTT.